The source of this TCR beta chain is a study of blood T cell repertoires in COVID-19. Study information: The United States, Italy and Spain supplied acute and convalescent COVID-19 samples. Sources were T cells, B-cell-depleted T cells, or PBMCs; the material itself was cDNA or gDNA.

V lost 4 bases, J lost 5 bases, and 5 bases stayed unmatched. Germline V gives CDR1 SGHRS, CDR2 YFSETQ. CDR3 length: 15 amino acids. Per the study methods: Reference gene primer amplification gave nucleated cell count estimates. Sequencing was performed with immunoSEQ multiplex PCR; in TCRdb, only in-frame clones are kept and a portion is missing. The V and J calls and clone size are taken from that table; D and trimming were inferred from the DNA. Of hundreds of thousands of clones in the sample, over 70% are singletons; the top ten hold about 6%. Enrollment of patients from Seattle took place during active infection, with longitudinal follow-up.

The V call is TRBV5-1, the J call TRBJ2-5, with 13 bases that match TRBD2. Sample: peripheral blood. This TCR derives from a woman aged 50 to 60 with COVID-19, enrolled during active disease. CDR3 DNA: TGCGCCAGCAGCCCAGGGACTAGCGGGATGGAGACCCAGTACTTC. Protein sequence: CASSPGTSGMETQYF.